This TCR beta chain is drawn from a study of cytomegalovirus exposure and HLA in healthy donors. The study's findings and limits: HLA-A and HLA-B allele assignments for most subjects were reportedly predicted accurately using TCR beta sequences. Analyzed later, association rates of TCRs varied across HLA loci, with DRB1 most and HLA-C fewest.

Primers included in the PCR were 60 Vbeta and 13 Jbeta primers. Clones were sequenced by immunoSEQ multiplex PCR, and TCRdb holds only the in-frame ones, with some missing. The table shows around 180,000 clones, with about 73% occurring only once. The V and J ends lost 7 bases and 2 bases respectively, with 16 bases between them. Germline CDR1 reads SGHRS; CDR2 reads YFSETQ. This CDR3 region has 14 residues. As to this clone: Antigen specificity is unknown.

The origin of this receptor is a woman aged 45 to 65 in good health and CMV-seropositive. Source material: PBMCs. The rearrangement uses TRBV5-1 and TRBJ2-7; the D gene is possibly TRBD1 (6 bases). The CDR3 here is CASCRDTKTYEQYF. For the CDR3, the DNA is TGCGCCAGCTGCCGGGACACCAAGACCTACGAGCAGTACTTC.